This T cell receptor (beta chain) was sequenced during a study of T cells after yellow fever vaccination. The table lists this clonotype with many counts. J gave up 2 bases and V 0 bases, and 6 bases lay outside the gene matches. Per the germline V gene, CDR1 is MGHRA and CDR2 is YSYEKL. CDR3 length: 16 residues. One entry per CDR3 protein, called by TCRdb with MiXCR from the 5' RACE reads. The sample includes about 170,000 distinct CDR3 sequences, approximately 6% seen only once; the top ten take less than 3.5%. This sequence was found in a man between 18 and 29 years old who received the YFV17D yellow fever vaccine. This sequence joins TRBV4-1 and TRBJ2-5; 7 bases are a match to TRBD1. Material: CD4+ T cells sorted from PBMCs, obtained on the day of the first yellow fever vaccination. In DNA form, the CDR3 reads TGCGCCAGCAGCCAAGATACAGGACAGGTACAAGAGACCCAGTACTTC. Translating it yields CASSQDTGQVQETQYF.